These 12 T cell receptor beta chains came from one sample sequenced in a study of CD8 T cells in ankylosing spondylitis. Each CDR3 protein is one row after TCRdb ran MiXCR on the 5' RACE reads. Here the sample spans about 96,000 distinct CDR3 sequences, around 27% being singletons. Sequenced input: blood, either unsorted or a sorted T cell fraction (not recorded which). The receptors here all came from a male donor with ankylosing spondylitis or in good health (not recorded which).

This clonotype was seen a handful of times. The chain employs TRBV27 and TRBJ2-3, with D possibly being TRBD1 (6 bases). Germline V lookup: CDR1 MNHEY, CDR2 SMNVEV (reference sequence). The CDR3 is 14 amino acids. V was cut by 5 bases and J by 2 bases, with 11 bases left in between. This chain's CDR3 is CASSVTGYTDTQYF. CDR3 nucleotides: TGTGCCAGCAGTGTGACAGGATACACAGATACGCAGTATTTT.

This clonotype was detected many times. This chain links TRBV5-8 with TRBJ2-5; tentative D call: TRBD2 (6 bases). The CDR3 length is 11 residues. The V end lost 4 bases, the J end lost 12 bases, and 13 bases lay between the germline ends. The germline gives CDR1 SGHTS, CDR2 YDEGEE. This CDR3 is CASSRGTGEYF. The DNA for the CDR3 is TGTGCCAGCAGCCGAGGGACTGGAGAGTACTTC.

This chain joins TRBV5-5 and TRBJ2-5; 10 bases fit TRBD2. CDR3 length: 15 amino acids. V was pared by 4 bases and J by 5 bases, with 8 bases of the junction left unmatched. The germline CDR1 and CDR2 sequences are SGHKS and YYEKEE (reference sequence). The CDR3: CASSRLAGVGETQYF. CDR3 DNA sequence: TGTGCCAGCAGCCGTCTAGCGGGAGTCGGGGAGACCCAGTACTTC. Combining the CDR3 with reference TRBV5-5 and TRBJ2-5 gives the whole variable domain DAGVTQSPTHLIKTRGQQVTLRCSPISGHKSVSWYQQVLGQGPQFIFQYYEKEERGRGNFPDRFSARQFPNYSSELNVNALLLGDSALYLCASSRLAGVGETQYFGPGTRLLVL.

The gene calls are TRBV7-2 and TRBJ1-5, with D perhaps matching TRBD1 (5 bases). Germline CDR1 is SGHTA and CDR2 is FQGNSA. The CDR3 runs 14 residues. Trimming removed 3 bases from V and 4 bases from J, with 10 bases in between. The CDR3 is CASSLGRVNQPQHF. The CDR3 nucleotides are TGTGCCAGCAGCTTGGGACGGGTAAATCAGCCCCAGCATTTT.

This chain uses TRBV12-3 or TRBV12-4 with TRBJ2-3; 13 positions match TRBD2. J was trimmed by 1 base and V by 4 bases; bases with no gene match: 2. The CDR3 consists of 16 residues. DNA for the CDR3: TGTGCCAGCAGTTACACTAGCGGGGGGGGCACAGATACGCAGTATTTT. It specifies CASSYTSGGGTDTQYF.

In regard to this clonotype: The final CDR3 position lacks the conserved phenylalanine or tryptophan, pointing to a likely read error. The DNA is omitted, as the CDR3 cannot be located on it reliably, and the CDR3 follows TCRdb's listing. This CDR3 reads CASSTGTSGSHEEFI. The rearrangement links TRBV5-1 to TRBJ2-1; the D segment call TRBD2 is taken from the table without a DNA check. The germline V gene encodes CDR1 SGHRS and CDR2 YFSETQ. The CDR3 length equals 15 residues, ends included.

V gene TRBV7-2 combines with J gene TRBJ2-7; D unresolved. Germline assignment: CDR1 SGHTA and CDR2 FQGNSA. The CDR3 is made up of 13 amino acids. With 6 bases removed from V and 5 bases from J, the gap between germline ends came to 14 bases. The CDR3 loop is CASRGNGVNEQYF. CDR3 DNA sequence: TGTGCCAGCAGAGGGAATGGAGTAAACGAGCAGTACTTC.

This rearrangement joins TRBV4-2 to TRBJ2-2, with D perhaps TRBD2 (6 bases). The CDR3 runs to 15 residues. V gave up 0 bases and J gave up 2 bases, with 7 bases separating them. Germline V gene sequence: CDR1 LGHNA, CDR2 YNFKEQ. This CDR3 reads CASSQDGLNTGELFF. The CDR3 DNA follows: TGTGCCAGCAGCCAAGATGGACTAAACACCGGGGAGCTGTTTTTT.

The rearrangement links TRBV7-3 to TRBJ2-2; D is tentatively TRBD1 or TRBD2 (5 bases each). Germline CDR1 SGHTA, CDR2 FQGTGA. V was trimmed by 5 bases and J by 6 bases, leaving 19 bases between them. The CDR3 runs to 16 residues. The CDR3 loop is CASSTTGTYLPGELFF. CDR3 DNA sequence: TGTGCCAGCAGCACGACCGGGACCTACTTACCCGGGGAGCTGTTTTTT.

This clonotype was counted only a few times. The genes are TRBV5-1 and TRBJ2-1, with TRBD2 matching 9 bases. The V and J ends lost 3 bases and 6 bases, in that order; junction bases with no gene match: 13. The CDR3 has 17 residues. The germline V gene has CDR1 SGHRS and CDR2 YFSETQ. The CDR3 DNA reads as TGCGCCAGCAGCTGGGGACTAGCCAATCCCCATCCCAATGAGCAGTTCTTC. Protein: CASSWGLANPHPNEQFF.

Only a few counts were recorded for this clonotype. The chain employs TRBV5-6 and TRBJ2-7; D unresolved. Trimming removed 4 bases from V and 7 bases from J, with 9 bases in between. The germline V gene encodes CDR1 SGHDT and CDR2 YYEEEE. This CDR3 spans 11 amino acids. CDR3 bases: TGTGCCAGCAGCCGCGGTTGGGAGCAGTACTTC. It translates to CASSRGWEQYF.

V gene TRBV2 combines with J gene TRBJ2-1; D perhaps matches TRBD2 (5 bases). Trimming shortened V by 6 bases and J by 1 base, and 19 bases separated the two germline ends. The CDR3 has 17 residues. Germline-derived CDR1 and CDR2 are SNHLY and FYNNEI. Here the CDR3 reads CASRKSRGSDSYNEQFF. For the CDR3, the DNA is TGTGCCAGCAGGAAGAGTAGAGGGAGTGATTCCTACAATGAGCAGTTCTTC.